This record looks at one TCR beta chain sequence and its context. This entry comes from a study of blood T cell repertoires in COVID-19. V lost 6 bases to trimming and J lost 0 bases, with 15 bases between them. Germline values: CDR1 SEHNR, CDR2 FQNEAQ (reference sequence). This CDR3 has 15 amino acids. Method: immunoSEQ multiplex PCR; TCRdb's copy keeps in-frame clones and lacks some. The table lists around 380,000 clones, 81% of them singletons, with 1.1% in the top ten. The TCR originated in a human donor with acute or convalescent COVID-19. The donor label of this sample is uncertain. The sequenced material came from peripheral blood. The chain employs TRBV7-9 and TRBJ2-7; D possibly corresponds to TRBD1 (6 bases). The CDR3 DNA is TGTGCCAGCAGACCCCTGGGGGACATCTCCTACGAGCAGTACTTC. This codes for CASRPLGDISYEQYF.